This T cell receptor beta chain stems from a study of early T cells in non-severe SARS-CoV-2 infection. Study as a whole: Investigators sequenced bulk RNA drawn from unsorted whole blood, and chains remained unpaired. Whole-study findings and limits: There was a bias toward anti-spike CD8 responses in VDJdb matching, which missed private and CD4 specificities.

The sample holds a few counts of this clonotype. No antigen is known for it. Individual cDNA molecules each received unique molecular identifiers attached to them. Each CDR3 protein gets one entry after TCRdb re-called the 5' RACE reads with MiXCR. The table has about 38,000 distinct CDR3 sequences, 3.5% to 5% seen once. This receptor was obtained from an adult who was a healthcare worker with PCR-confirmed SARS-CoV-2 infection or an uninfected control (not recorded which). Material: whole blood.

CDR3 nucleotide sequence: TGTGCCAGCAGTGTTGCGGGGGGGCATAATGAGCAGTTCTTC. Translating it yields CASSVAGGHNEQFF. V usage is TRBV25-1 and J usage is TRBJ2-1; TRBD2 matches 9 bases. The CDR3 is 14 amino acids. Germline CDR1 MGHDK, CDR2 SYGVNS. V lost 4 bases to trimming and J lost 7 bases; unmatched junction nucleotides: 5.